This TCR beta chain emerged from a study of OX40 agonist ivuxolimab in advanced cancers. Study details: It was ivuxolimab, an agonistic anti-OX40 (CD134) antibody, that patients were treated with.

The method was immunoSEQ multiplex PCR; TCRdb's version includes in-frame clones alone and lacks a portion of them. The repertoire holds some 11,000 clones, with roughly 80% as singletons. From germline, CDR1 is LNHNV and CDR2 YYDKDF (reference sequence). The CDR3 sequence is 16 residues long. V was shortened by 5 bases and J by 0 bases, with 14 bases between the two germline ends. The chain recombines TRBV15 with TRBJ1-3, with D tentatively TRBD1 (5 bases). Here the sequenced sample was CD4+ or CD8+ T cells sorted from blood, taken in a trial of the OX40 agonist ivuxolimab. This clonotype originated in an adult with an advanced solid tumor such as melanoma, head and neck, liver or kidney cancer. CDR3 coding DNA: TGTGCCACCAGCCCGAATTGGGGCGACTCTGGAAACACCATATATTTT. It codes for CATSPNWGDSGNTIYF.